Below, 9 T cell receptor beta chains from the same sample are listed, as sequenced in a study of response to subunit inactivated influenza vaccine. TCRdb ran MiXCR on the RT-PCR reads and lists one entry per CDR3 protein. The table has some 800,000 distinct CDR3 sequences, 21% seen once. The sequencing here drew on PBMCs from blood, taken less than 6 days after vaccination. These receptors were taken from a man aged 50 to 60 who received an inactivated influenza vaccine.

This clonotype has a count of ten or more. Here the CDR3 DNA reads TGCAGCGTCGGGGACGTTTTCTCCTACGAGCAGTACTTC. Protein sequence: CSVGDVFSYEQYF. The chain uses TRBV29-1 and TRBJ2-7; TRBD1 or TRBD2 may be the D gene (5 bases each). With 6 bases removed from V and 0 bases from J, the gap between germline ends came to 12 bases. Germline CDR1 SQVTM, CDR2 ANQGSEA. The CDR3 is 13 residues long.

This CDR3 reads CASSRQGAVDGANVLTF. The CDR3 DNA reads as TGTGCCAGTAGCCGACAGGGGGCGGTAGATGGGGCCAACGTCCTGACTTTC. V gene TRBV19 combines with J gene TRBJ2-6; 10 bases are a match to TRBD1. The CDR3 spans 17 residues. V was pared by 6 bases and J by 3 bases, with 8 bases of the junction left unmatched. The germline V gene encodes CDR1 LNHDA and CDR2 SQIVND (reference sequence).

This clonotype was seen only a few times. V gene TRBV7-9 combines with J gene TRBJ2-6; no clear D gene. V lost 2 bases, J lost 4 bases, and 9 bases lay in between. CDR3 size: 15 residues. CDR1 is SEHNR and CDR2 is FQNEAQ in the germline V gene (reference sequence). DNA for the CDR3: TGTGCCAGCAGCTTATTAGGGCTAGGGGCCAACGTCCTGACTTTC. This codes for CASSLLGLGANVLTF.

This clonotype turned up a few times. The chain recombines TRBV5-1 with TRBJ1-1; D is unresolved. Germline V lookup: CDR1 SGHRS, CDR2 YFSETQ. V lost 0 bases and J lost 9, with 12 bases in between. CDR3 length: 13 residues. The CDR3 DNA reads TGCGCCAGCAGCTTGGCCGGACGGTCGAAAGCTTTCTTT. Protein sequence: CASSLAGRSKAFF.

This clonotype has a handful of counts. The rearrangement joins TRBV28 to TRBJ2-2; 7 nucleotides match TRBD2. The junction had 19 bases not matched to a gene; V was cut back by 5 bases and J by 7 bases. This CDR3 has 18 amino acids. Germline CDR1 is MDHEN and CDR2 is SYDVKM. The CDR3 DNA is TGTGCCAGCAGTCCCCGGAGCGGGACCGTGGGAGGGATCGGGGAGCTGTTTTTT. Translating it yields CASSPRSGTVGGIGELFF. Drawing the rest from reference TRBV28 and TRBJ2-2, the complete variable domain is DVKVTQSSRYLVKRTGEKVFLECVQDMDHENMFWYRQDPGLGLRLIYFSYDVKMKEKGDIPEGYSVSREKKERFSLILESASTNQTSMYLCASSPRSGTVGGIGELFFGEGSRLTVL.

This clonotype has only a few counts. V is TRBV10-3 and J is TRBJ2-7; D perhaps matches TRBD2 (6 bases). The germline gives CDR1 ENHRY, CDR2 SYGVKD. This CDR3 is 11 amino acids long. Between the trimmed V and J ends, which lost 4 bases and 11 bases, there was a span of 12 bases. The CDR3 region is CAISGGTWEYF. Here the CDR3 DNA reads TGTGCCATCAGTGGGGGGACTTGGGAGTACTTC.

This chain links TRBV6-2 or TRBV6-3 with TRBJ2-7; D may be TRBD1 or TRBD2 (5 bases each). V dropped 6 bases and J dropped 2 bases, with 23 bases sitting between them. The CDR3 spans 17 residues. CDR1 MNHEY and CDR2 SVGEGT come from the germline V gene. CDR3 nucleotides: TGTGCCAGCAGAAACCCAGCACGGGGCGATCCCACCTACGAGCAGTACTTC. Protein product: CASRNPARGDPTYEQYF.

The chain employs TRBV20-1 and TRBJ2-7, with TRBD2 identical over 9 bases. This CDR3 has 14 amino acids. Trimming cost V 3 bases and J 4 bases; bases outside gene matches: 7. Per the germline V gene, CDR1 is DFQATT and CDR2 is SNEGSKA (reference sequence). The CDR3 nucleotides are TGCAGTGCTAGGCCGGGACTAGCTTCGTACGAGCAGTACTTC. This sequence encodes CSARPGLASYEQYF.

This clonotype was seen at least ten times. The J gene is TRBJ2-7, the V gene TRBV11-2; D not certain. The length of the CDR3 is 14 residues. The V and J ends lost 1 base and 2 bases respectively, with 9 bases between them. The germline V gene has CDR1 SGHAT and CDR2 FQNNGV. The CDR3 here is CASSLGSGPYEQYF. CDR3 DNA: TGTGCCAGCAGCTTAGGGTCTGGGCCCTACGAGCAGTACTTC.